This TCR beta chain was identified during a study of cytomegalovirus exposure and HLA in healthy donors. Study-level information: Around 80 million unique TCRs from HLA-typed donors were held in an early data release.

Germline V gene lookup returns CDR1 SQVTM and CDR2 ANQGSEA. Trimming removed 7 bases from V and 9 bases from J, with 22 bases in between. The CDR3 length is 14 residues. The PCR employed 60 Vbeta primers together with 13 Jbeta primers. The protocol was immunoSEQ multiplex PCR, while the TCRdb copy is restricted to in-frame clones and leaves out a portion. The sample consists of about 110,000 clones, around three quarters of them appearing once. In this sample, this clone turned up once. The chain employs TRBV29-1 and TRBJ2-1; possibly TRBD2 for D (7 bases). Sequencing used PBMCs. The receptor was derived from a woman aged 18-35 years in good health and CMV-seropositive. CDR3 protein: CSASEGGGFTEQFF. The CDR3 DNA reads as TGCAGCGCATCAGAGGGAGGGGGTTTCACTGAGCAGTTCTTC.